The 24 T cell receptor beta chains listed next were all sequenced from one sample in a study of cytotoxic CD8 clonotypes in ibrutinib-treated CLL. Libraries were prepared by immunoSEQ multiplex PCR; TCRdb keeps only in-frame clonotypes and omits some of them. The sample holds about 300,000 clones, approximately 76% seen once. The specimen was PBMCs, collected at disease progression, from a patient treated with ibrutinib. These receptor sequences come from a human donor with chronic lymphocytic leukemia.

This chain's CDR3 is CASSPWATYEQYF. CDR3 bases: TGTGCCAGCAGTCCTTGGGCAACCTACGAGCAGTACTTC. The chain couples TRBV5-6 to TRBJ2-7, with D uncertain. Germline V gives CDR1 SGHDT, CDR2 YYEEEE. V lost 5 bases to trimming and J lost 2 bases, with 11 bases between them. The CDR3 has 13 amino acids.

The rearrangement uses TRBV9 and TRBJ1-1; 8 nucleotides agree with TRBD1. The CDR3 totals 15 residues. Unmatched junction bases numbered 7, after V lost 2 bases and J lost 4 bases. Looked up from germline, CDR1 is SGDLS and CDR2 is YYNGEE. This chain's CDR3 is CASSVLPDRGTEAFF. CDR3 DNA sequence: TGTGCCAGCAGCGTTTTGCCTGACAGGGGCACTGAAGCTTTCTTT.

The V gene is TRBV7-9, the J gene TRBJ1-2; 7 bases are shared with TRBD1. Germline loops: CDR1 SEHNR, CDR2 FQNEAQ (reference sequence). The length of the CDR3 is 12 residues. J gave up 10 bases and V 2 bases, and 4 bases lay outside the gene matches. The DNA for the CDR3 is TGTGCCAGCAGCTTACGACAGGGCGACTACACCTTC. This translates into CASSLRQGDYTF.

The CDR3 loop reads CASSQIDSNYGYTF. The CDR3 nucleotides are TGCGCCAGCAGCCAGATAGACAGCAACTATGGCTACACCTTC. The chain has TRBV4-3 and TRBJ1-2, with D maybe TRBD1 (5 bases). CDR1 and CDR2 from the germline V gene are LGHNA and YSLEER. This CDR3 comprises 14 residues. V shed 3 bases and J shed 2 bases, with 10 bases lying between them.

This clone has only one observation. V and J are TRBV5-1 and TRBJ2-3, with D possibly being TRBD1 (5 bases). Trimming removed 7 bases at V and 1 base at J, with 16 bases between. Germline-derived CDR1 and CDR2 are SGHRS and YFSETQ. The CDR3 extends over 15 amino acids. The CDR3 here is CASSLQASGTDTQYF. The CDR3 region has the DNA TGCGCCAGCTCTTTACAGGCCTCTGGCACAGATACGCAGTATTTT. Full variable domain (rest looked up from reference TRBV5-1 and TRBJ2-3): KAGVTQTPRYLIKTRGQQVTLSCSPISGHRSVSWYQQTPGQGLQFLFEYFSETQRNKGNFPGRFSGRQFSNSRSEMNVSTLELGDSALYLCASSLQASGTDTQYFGPGTRLTVL.

This clone appeared once. This chain connects TRBV7-2 to TRBJ2-7; 9 positions agree with TRBD1. The ends lost 6 bases at V and 3 bases at J; junction bases unmatched: 3. The CDR3 sequence is 13 residues long. Germline loops: CDR1 SGHTA, CDR2 FQGNSA. The CDR3 protein is CASRTTGGYEQYF. The CDR3 DNA sequence: TGTGCCAGCAGGACGACAGGGGGCTACGAGCAGTACTTC. Together with reference TRBV7-2 and TRBJ2-7, the CDR3 gives the full variable domain: GAGVSQSPSNKVTEKGKDVELRCDPISGHTALYWYRQSLGQGLEFLIYFQGNSAPDKSGLPSDRFSAERTGGSVSTLTIQRTQQEDSAVYLCASRTTGGYEQYFGPGTRLTVT.

The chain links TRBV9 to TRBJ2-3, with no clear D. V was shortened by 4 bases and J by 7 bases, with 10 bases between the two germline ends. The CDR3 contains 12 residues. Germline CDR1 and CDR2: SGDLS and YYNGEE. CDR3 in amino acids: CASSPFFNTQYF. In nucleotides, the CDR3 is TGTGCCAGCAGCCCCTTCTTCAATACGCAGTATTTT.

In this sample, this clone turned up many times. The rearrangement uses TRBV12-5 and TRBJ2-1, with a possible D match to TRBD1 (6 bases). The ends were cut back, 7 bases at V and 8 bases at J, with 21 bases in the middle. This CDR3 has 15 amino acids. From germline, CDR1 is LGHNT and CDR2 FRNRAP. The CDR3 reads CASALAGEGPHEQFF. CDR3 coding DNA: TGTGCTAGTGCCCTAGCAGGGGAAGGTCCTCATGAGCAGTTCTTC.

The rearrangement joins TRBV5-1 to TRBJ1-1; 10 nucleotides match TRBD1. Trimming took 5 bases from V and 9 from J; bases not matched to a gene: 1. The CDR3 runs 11 residues. The germline V gene encodes CDR1 SGHRS and CDR2 YFSETQ. The CDR3 loop is CASRTGGKAFF. DNA for the CDR3: TGCGCCAGCAGGACAGGGGGCAAAGCTTTCTTT. The full variable domain, its missing parts supplied by reference TRBV5-1 and TRBJ1-1, is KAGVTQTPRYLIKTRGQQVTLSCSPISGHRSVSWYQQTPGQGLQFLFEYFSETQRNKGNFPGRFSGRQFSNSRSEMNVSTLELGDSALYLCASRTGGKAFFGQGTRLTVV.

This clone has at least ten counts. The V and J genes are TRBV10-3 and TRBJ1-2; perhaps TRBD1 as D (6 bases). V was cut by 11 bases and J by 0 bases, with 16 bases left in between. Germline V gene sequence: CDR1 ENHRY, CDR2 SYGVKD. This CDR3 has 14 residues. CDR3: CAVREGVANYGYTF. As DNA, the CDR3 is TGTGCCGTGAGGGAGGGGGTTGCTAACTATGGCTACACCTTC.

This clone was found once. This rearrangement joins TRBV5-6 to TRBJ2-5, with 11 positions matching TRBD2. CDR1 is SGHDT and CDR2 is YYEEEE in the germline V gene. Unmatched junction bases numbered 9, after V lost 0 bases and J lost 5 bases. The CDR3 extends over 17 amino acids. This CDR3 reads CASSLVITSGRLETQYF. In nucleotides, the CDR3 is TGTGCCAGCAGCTTGGTGATTACTAGCGGGAGATTGGAGACCCAGTACTTC.

This clone showed up just once. The rearrangement uses TRBV14 and TRBJ2-7; TRBD1 agrees at 7 bases. Germline lookup yields CDR1 SGHDN and CDR2 FVKESK. Unmatched junction bases numbered 12, after V lost 5 bases and J lost 2 bases. This CDR3 is 16 amino acids long. The CDR3 reads CASSIRGGVVTYEQYF. The CDR3, as DNA: TGTGCCAGCAGCATAAGAGGGGGCGTTGTCACCTACGAGCAGTACTTC.

V and J are TRBV10-3 and TRBJ1-3; 7 nucleotides align to TRBD1. CDR3 length: 15 amino acids. Trimming cost V 6 bases and J 0 bases; bases outside gene matches: 5. Germline CDR1 is ENHRY and CDR2 is SYGVKD. CDR3 bases: TGTGCCATCAGAAACAGGGGACTCTCTGGAAACACCATATATTTT. Encoded protein: CAIRNRGLSGNTIYF.

The V gene is TRBV27, the J gene TRBJ2-7, with D maybe TRBD2 (6 bases). CDR1 is MNHEY and CDR2 is SMNVEV in the germline V gene (reference sequence). V dropped 2 bases and J dropped 3 bases, with 14 bases sitting between them. This CDR3 has 15 amino acids. CDR3 sequence reads: CASSLSREWFYEQYF. In nucleotides, the CDR3 is TGTGCCAGCAGTTTAAGTCGGGAGTGGTTCTACGAGCAGTACTTC.

The J gene is TRBJ2-5, the V gene TRBV27; 12 bases are shared with TRBD1. Germline CDR1 is MNHEY and CDR2 is SMNVEV (reference sequence). The CDR3 has 15 residues. V lost 3 bases to trimming and J lost 4 bases; unmatched junction nucleotides: 3. This chain's CDR3 is CASSFGTGGVETQYF. The CDR3 nucleotides are TGTGCCAGCAGTTTCGGGACAGGGGGCGTAGAGACCCAGTACTTC.

CDR3 bases: TGTGCCAGCAGCCAGAGGGCGGGGGCGATCAACACTGAAGCTTTCTTT. It specifies CASSQRAGAINTEAFF. The V gene is TRBV14, the J gene TRBJ1-1; the D gene is possibly TRBD1 (6 bases). The V gene's germline CDR1 is SGHDN and CDR2 FVKESK. Trimming shortened V by 3 bases and J by 2 bases, and 16 bases separated the two germline ends. The CDR3 runs to 16 residues.

CDR3 sequence reads: CASSQSKDRGDQPQHF. DNA of the CDR3: TGCGCCAGCAGTCAATCTAAGGACAGGGGGGATCAGCCCCAGCATTTT. This rearrangement joins TRBV23-1 to TRBJ1-5, with 10 bases fitting TRBD1. TRBV23-1 is assigned to the ORF class and has an uncertain function. CDR3 length equals 16 residues. V was pared by 0 bases and J by 5 bases, with 4 bases of the junction left unmatched.

The chain links TRBV5-1 to TRBJ2-7; the match to TRBD1 covers 9 bases. This CDR3 is built from 14 residues. J lost 6 bases, V lost 4 bases, and 8 bases had no gene match. Germline CDR1 is SGHRS and CDR2 is YFSETQ. CDR3 nucleotide sequence: TGCGCCAGCAGCCAAAACAGGGGGCATGTCGAGCAGTACTTC. Translating it yields CASSQNRGHVEQYF.

This rearrangement joins TRBV4-3 to TRBJ1-4; the match to TRBD1 covers 7 bases. J lost 8 bases, V lost 2 bases, and 11 bases had no gene match. This CDR3 has 16 amino acids. Germline lookup yields CDR1 LGHNA and CDR2 YSLEER. CDR3 coding DNA: TGCGCCAGCAGCCAAATTACAGGGGCCCTCGGGGAAAAACTGTTTTTT. This translates into CASSQITGALGEKLFF.

Here the CDR3 reads CASSERTGNGYTF. The CDR3, as DNA: TGTGCCAGCAGTGAACGGACAGGGAATGGCTACACCTTC. This chain joins TRBV2 and TRBJ1-2; 8 bases line up with TRBD1. V trimming: 2 bases; J trimming: 6 bases; junction bases outside the gene matches: 2. The CDR3 contains 13 residues. The germline CDR1 and CDR2 sequences are SNHLY and FYNNEI.

This sequence joins TRBV15 and TRBJ1-5; D is uncertain. Looked up from germline, CDR1 is LNHNV and CDR2 is YYDKDF (reference sequence). Trimming took 0 bases from V and 0 from J, leaving 3 bases between them. CDR3 length equals 14 residues. The CDR3: CATSRDYSNQPQHF. In nucleotides, the CDR3 is TGTGCCACCAGCAGAGATTATAGCAATCAGCCCCAGCATTTT.

The chain is built from TRBV25-1 and TRBJ1-4; D ambiguous. Trimming took 2 bases from V and 3 from J, leaving 10 bases between them. CDR1 is MGHDK, CDR2 SYGVNS, per germline. This CDR3 has 15 residues. The CDR3 reads CASSERGWANEKLFF. The CDR3 coding sequence is TGTGCCAGCAGTGAACGCGGATGGGCTAATGAAAAACTGTTTTTT. Full variable domain (rest looked up from reference TRBV25-1 and TRBJ1-4): EADIYQTPRYLVIGTGKKITLECSQTMGHDKMYWYQQDPGMELHLIHYSYGVNSTEKGDLSSESTVSRIRTEHFPLTLESARPSHTSQYLCASSERGWANEKLFFGSGTQLSVL.

This rearrangement joins TRBV25-1 to TRBJ2-7; TRBD2 matches at 15 bases. The CDR3 consists of 16 residues. The ends lost 1 base at V and 7 bases at J; junction bases unmatched: 5. Germline assignment: CDR1 MGHDK and CDR2 SYGVNS. The CDR3 DNA sequence: TGTGCCAGCAGTGAATCCGGGACTAGCGGGAGGAGGGAGCAGTACTTC. Its translation: CASSESGTSGRREQYF.

V usage is TRBV9 and J usage is TRBJ1-2; D is unclear. CDR3 length: 16 residues. CDR1 is SGDLS and CDR2 is YYNGEE in the germline V gene. The germline V and J ends were trimmed by 0 bases and 5 bases, with 17 bases remaining between them. CDR3 nucleotide sequence: TGTGCCAGCAGCGTAGAGGGCAGCCCAACTGCTTATGGCTACACCTTC. Protein product: CASSVEGSPTAYGYTF.